Presented here are 31 T cell receptor beta chains from one specimen sequenced in a study of response to subunit inactivated influenza vaccine. TCRdb called the RT-PCR reads again in MiXCR, with one record for every CDR3 protein. Of under 500,000 distinct CDR3 sequences in the sample, approximately 10% were seen once. The sequences come from PBMCs from blood, collected roughly 47 days after vaccination. Every receptor here comes from a man in his forties or fifties who received an inactivated influenza vaccine.

This clonotype was observed once. The V and J genes are TRBV7-9 and TRBJ2-3; 7 bases are shared with TRBD1. CDR3 length equals 14 residues. Germline-derived CDR1 and CDR2 are SEHNR and FQNEAQ (reference sequence). V gave up 7 bases and J gave up 4 bases; unmatched junction bases: 8. The CDR3 bases are TGTGCCAGCATGGCTGACAGGGCTGCAGATACGCAGTATTTT. This encodes CASMADRAADTQYF.

This clonotype showed up many times. V gene TRBV29-1 combines with J gene TRBJ1-1, with D unresolved. This CDR3 is built from 12 residues. Germline assignment: CDR1 SQVTM and CDR2 ANQGSEA. V was clipped by 6 bases and J by 4 bases, with 12 bases between them. The CDR3 DNA reads TGCAGCGTGGCCCCTGCCGGCACTGAAGCTTTCTTT. Translating gives CSVAPAGTEAFF.

For this clonotype: This clone may be a read error of a much larger clone one base away. The chain couples TRBV20-1 to TRBJ2-3; possibly TRBD1 for D (6 bases). This CDR3 is 14 amino acids long. Per the germline V gene, CDR1 is DFQATT and CDR2 is SNEGSKA (reference sequence). V lost 3 bases and J 2 bases, leaving 12 bases between the germline ends. CDR3 protein: CSASGTSPTDTQYF. The CDR3 region has the DNA TGCAGTGCTAGCGGGACAAGCCCCACAGATACGCAGTATTTT.

The chain couples TRBV20-1 to TRBJ2-7, with 7 positions matching TRBD2. Germline assignment: CDR1 DFQATT and CDR2 SNEGSKA (reference sequence). V shed 6 bases, J shed 3 bases, and the junction held 11 bases outside the gene matches. The CDR3 consists of 14 residues. DNA of the CDR3: TGCAGTGCGAAAAAAGCGGGGCTGGACTACGAGCAGTACTTC. Its translation: CSAKKAGLDYEQYF.

This clonotype was detected a few times. The chain uses TRBV15 and TRBJ1-6, with TRBD1 as a possible D gene (5 bases). Between the trimmed V and J ends, which lost 8 bases and 15 bases, there was a span of 26 bases. The CDR3 totals 15 residues. Per the germline V gene, CDR1 is LNHNV and CDR2 is YYDKDF (reference sequence). The CDR3 coding sequence is TGTGCCACCTTACCCACGACGGACAAGCACACTATCCTCCACTTT. Its translation: CATLPTTDKHTILHF.

This sequence joins TRBV29-1 and TRBJ2-5; D unclear. V was trimmed by 0 bases and J by 5 bases, leaving 13 bases between them. Germline V gene sequence: CDR1 SQVTM, CDR2 ANQGSEA. This CDR3 region has 14 residues. This chain's CDR3 is CSVEDPRHWETQYF. In nucleotides, the CDR3 is TGCAGCGTTGAAGACCCCAGACATTGGGAGACCCAGTACTTC.

V gene TRBV5-1 combines with J gene TRBJ2-5; 9 nucleotides agree with TRBD1. The junction had 6 bases not matched to a gene; V was cut back by 4 bases and J by 2 bases. The CDR3 is 15 amino acids. CDR1 is SGHRS and CDR2 is YFSETQ in the germline V gene. The CDR3 sequence: CASSPDRGWQETQYF. The CDR3 bases are TGCGCCAGCAGCCCGGACAGGGGTTGGCAAGAGACCCAGTACTTC.

This clonotype turned up a few times. This chain joins TRBV4-2 and TRBJ1-5; possible D gene TRBD1, 5 bases. V shed 0 bases and J shed 5 bases, with 14 bases lying between them. The CDR3 is 16 amino acids. Germline V lookup: CDR1 LGHNA, CDR2 YNFKEQ. CDR3 nucleotide sequence: TGTGCCAGCAGCCAAGATAGAAGCAGGGTTGATCAGCCCCAGCATTTT. Translation: CASSQDRSRVDQPQHF.

This clonotype was detected only a few times. An end of the junction does not agree with germline; a read error may underlie this. V usage is TRBV12-3 or TRBV12-4 and J usage is TRBJ2-5; 8 bases match TRBD2. The CDR3 length is 12 residues. CDR3 residues: CASSVAGETQYF. For the CDR3, the DNA is TGTGCCAGCAGTGTAGCGGGGGAGACCCAGTACTTC.

This chain joins TRBV4-3 and TRBJ2-4; 7 positions agree with TRBD1. The CDR3 has 14 amino acids. After removal of 5 bases from V and 8 bases from J, the junction contained 9 bases not matched to a gene. The germline gives CDR1 LGHNA, CDR2 YSLEER. CDR3 protein: CASSEQGLGDIQYF. Here the CDR3 DNA reads TGCGCCAGCAGCGAACAGGGGTTAGGTGACATTCAGTACTTC.

This clonotype was seen repeatedly, ten times or more. Written as DNA, the CDR3 is TGCAGTGCCTCCCCGCGGGAGCGCACAGATACGCAGTATTTT. This gives the protein CSASPRERTDTQYF. The rearrangement links TRBV20-1 to TRBJ2-3, with 7 positions matching TRBD2. The CDR3 contains 14 residues. The junction had 7 bases not matched to a gene; V was cut back by 6 bases and J by 1 base. Per the germline V gene, CDR1 is DFQATT and CDR2 is SNEGSKA (reference sequence).

This clonotype turned up a few times. This chain joins TRBV7-8 and TRBJ1-3, with D possibly TRBD1 on 5 matching bases. The V end lost 3 bases, the J end lost 6 bases, and 12 bases lay between the germline ends. This CDR3 contains 14 residues. Germline CDR1 SGHVS, CDR2 FQNEAQ. In nucleotides, the CDR3 is TGTGCCAGCAGCTTTAGTAAAGGGGAAAACACCATATATTTT. This gives the protein CASSFSKGENTIYF.

The chain employs TRBV10-3 and TRBJ2-3, with 10 bases that match TRBD2. The length of the CDR3 is 17 residues. J gave up 4 bases and V 0 bases, and 7 bases lay outside the gene matches. The germline V gene has CDR1 ENHRY and CDR2 SYGVKD. The CDR3 DNA reads TGTGCCATCAGTGAGTCCCTAGCGGGGGCTGGGGCAGATACGCAGTATTTT. Amino acid sequence: CAISESLAGAGADTQYF.

The chain is built from TRBV4-3 and TRBJ1-5; TRBD1 agrees at 8 bases. CDR1 and CDR2 (germline): LGHNA, YSLEER. V trimming: 4 bases; J trimming: 6 bases; junction bases outside the gene matches: 8. This CDR3 region has 15 residues. CDR3 in DNA: TGCGCCAGCAGCCGAGACAGGGGCGGTAGTCAGCCCCAGCATTTT. Amino acid sequence: CASSRDRGGSQPQHF.

There are a few counts of this clonotype. This chain uses TRBV18 with TRBJ1-4, with D unclear. Trimming shortened V by 4 bases and J by 6 bases, and 15 bases separated the two germline ends. The CDR3 is 15 residues long. In germline, CDR1 is KGHSH, CDR2 LQKENI. The chain's CDR3 is CASSRGFGEYEKLFF. Here the CDR3 DNA reads TGTGCCAGCTCACGCGGATTTGGGGAGTATGAAAAACTGTTTTTT.

Ten or more counts support this clonotype. J is TRBJ2-1 and V is TRBV6-2 or TRBV6-3; 7 bases are a match to TRBD2. There are 15 residues in the CDR3. From germline, CDR1 is MNHEY and CDR2 SVGEGT. The CDR3 coding sequence is TGTGCTACCCGAGACCGGGACTACACATACAATGAGCAGTTCTTC. Amino acid sequence: CATRDRDYTYNEQFF.

The chain joins TRBV12-3 or TRBV12-4 to TRBJ2-7; D perhaps matches TRBD1 (5 bases). The CDR3 covers 16 residues. V lost 5 bases to trimming and J lost 3 bases, with 20 bases between them. CDR3 region: CASSQGRETGRYEQYF. Here the CDR3 DNA reads TGTGCCAGCAGTCAGGGAAGAGAGACTGGACGCTACGAGCAGTACTTC.

V is TRBV20-1 and J is TRBJ2-5; TRBD1 aligns across 10 bases. The CDR3 runs to 15 residues. The junction had 12 bases not matched to a gene; V was cut back by 6 bases and J by 5 bases. Germline assignment: CDR1 DFQATT and CDR2 SNEGSKA (reference sequence). As DNA, the CDR3 is TGCAGTGCCAATTCCGGGACAGGGGTCGGGGAGACCCAGTACTTC. Protein sequence: CSANSGTGVGETQYF.

At least ten counts were recorded for this clonotype. This chain joins TRBV10-3 and TRBJ2-1, with a weak D call TRBD1 (6 bases). This CDR3 is 14 amino acids long. Trimming stripped 7 bases from V and 0 bases from J, with 10 bases between. Germline assignment: CDR1 ENHRY and CDR2 SYGVKD. The CDR3 here is CAINGQSSYNEQFF. The CDR3 DNA is TGTGCCATCAATGGACAGAGCTCCTACAATGAGCAGTTCTTC.

This clonotype came up a few times. The V and J genes are TRBV4-2 and TRBJ2-1, with D possibly TRBD2 on 5 matching bases. CDR1 and CDR2 (germline): LGHNA, YNFKEQ. V was trimmed by 0 bases and J by 0 bases, leaving 12 bases between them. The CDR3 contains 17 residues. The CDR3 spells CASSQEERLSSYNEQFF. Written as DNA, the CDR3 is TGTGCCAGCAGCCAAGAAGAGCGGCTAAGCTCCTACAATGAGCAGTTCTTC.

This clonotype appeared many times. An end of the junction differs from the germline gene, which may be a read error. This rearrangement joins TRBV5-1 to TRBJ2-7; the D is unclear. This CDR3 region has 12 residues. Germline V lookup: CDR1 SGHRS, CDR2 YFSETQ. CDR3 sequence (DNA): TGCGCTAGCAAGGGTTCGGACTACGAGCAGTACTTC. Translation: CASKGSDYEQYF.

Many counts were recorded for this clonotype. The CDR3 coding sequence is TGTGCCAGCAGTGACTATTACGAGCAGTACTTC. This encodes CASSDYYEQYF. The chain uses TRBV6-2 or TRBV6-3 and TRBJ2-7; perhaps TRBD2 as D (5 bases). Germline V gene data show CDR1 as MNHEY and CDR2 as SVGEGT. The CDR3 totals 11 residues. Trimming cost V 5 bases and J 4 bases, with 6 bases left between them.

This clonotype appeared many times. The rearrangement joins TRBV9 to TRBJ2-2, with 9 bases matching TRBD1. The V gene end was trimmed by 0 bases and the J gene end by 5 bases; junction bases not matched to a gene: 5. The CDR3 sequence is 16 residues long. From germline, CDR1 is SGDLS and CDR2 YYNGEE. The CDR3 DNA reads as TGTGCCAGCAGCGTAGGAGGGACAGGGAGGACCGGGGAGCTGTTTTTT. This encodes CASSVGGTGRTGELFF.

This clonotype was found a few times. The chain combines TRBV3-1 with TRBJ2-1; 7 positions match TRBD2. CDR3 length: 16 residues. Germline lookup yields CDR1 LGHDT and CDR2 YNNKEL (reference sequence). J was trimmed by 3 bases and V by 1 base; bases with no gene match: 6. CDR3 nucleotides: TGTGCCAGCAGCCAAGGAGCGGGAAAGGTCTACAATGAGCAGTTCTTC. Protein product: CASSQGAGKVYNEQFF.

This clonotype appeared once. The rearrangement uses TRBV30 and TRBJ2-1; no clear D. This CDR3 is built from 13 residues. V was clipped by 2 bases and J by 9 bases, with 14 bases between them. The germline V gene has CDR1 GTSNPN and CDR2 SVGIG (reference sequence). The CDR3 bases are TGTGCCTGGAGTCCCCGACTTAGCAGTGAGCAGTTCTTC. Amino acid sequence: CAWSPRLSSEQFF. The full variable domain, rest sourced from reference TRBV30 and TRBJ2-1, is SQTIHQWPATLVQPVGSPLSLECTVEGTSNPNLYWYRQAAGRGLQLLFYSVGIGQISSEVPQNLSASRPQDRQFILSSKKLLLSDSGFYLCAWSPRLSSEQFFGPGTRLTVL.

The chain carries TRBV3-1 and TRBJ2-7, with D possibly being TRBD1 (5 bases). Between the trimmed V and J ends, which lost 0 bases and 2 bases, there was a span of 8 bases. The germline gives CDR1 LGHDT, CDR2 YNNKEL (reference sequence). The length of the CDR3 is 14 residues. The CDR3 region has the DNA TGTGCCAGCAGCCAAGATGACAGTCCCTACGAGCAGTACTTC. Amino acid sequence: CASSQDDSPYEQYF.

The sample holds many counts of this clonotype. The genes are TRBV20-1 and TRBJ1-5; D ambiguous. In germline, CDR1 is DFQATT, CDR2 SNEGSKA (reference sequence). The CDR3 totals 14 residues. Deletions cut 0 bases from V and 2 bases from J, with 8 bases between. In nucleotides, the CDR3 is TGCAGTGCTAGAGACCCGCGGGGCAATCAGCCCCAGCATTTT. Translating it yields CSARDPRGNQPQHF.

The table lists this clonotype with a few counts. The chain couples TRBV20-1 to TRBJ2-2; D is perhaps TRBD1 (6 bases). The V end was cut by 0 bases, the J end by 1 base, with 12 bases between. Germline CDR1 is DFQATT and CDR2 is SNEGSKA (reference sequence). CDR3 size: 16 residues. In DNA, the CDR3 is TGCAGTGCTAGAGATCGGGTACAGGGGAACACCGGGGAGCTGTTTTTT. As protein: CSARDRVQGNTGELFF.

This clonotype has at least ten counts. V is TRBV7-9 and J is TRBJ1-6; D perhaps matches TRBD1 (6 bases). V was shortened by 5 bases and J by 2 bases, with 10 bases between the two germline ends. Germline V lookup: CDR1 SEHNR, CDR2 FQNEAQ (reference sequence). CDR3 length: 15 amino acids. The CDR3 sequence is CASSARTAYNSPLHF. The DNA of the CDR3 is TGTGCCAGCAGCGCCCGGACAGCCTATAATTCACCCCTCCACTTT.

This chain connects TRBV7-2 to TRBJ1-3; D is uncertain. The CDR3 has 13 residues. Trimming removed 5 bases from V and 8 bases from J, with 13 bases in between. Germline CDR1 is SGHTA and CDR2 is FQGNSA. The CDR3 nucleotides are TGTGCCAGCAGCGTGGGATTTGGGTACACCATATATTTT. It encodes CASSVGFGYTIYF.

This clonotype occurred a few times. The chain is built from TRBV21-1 and TRBJ1-1. TRBV21-1 is designated a pseudogene. The CDR3 consists of 12 residues. In DNA form, the CDR3 reads TGTGCCAGCAGCGAAGGGTGCACTGAAGCTTTCTTT. Encoded protein: CASSEGCTEAFF.